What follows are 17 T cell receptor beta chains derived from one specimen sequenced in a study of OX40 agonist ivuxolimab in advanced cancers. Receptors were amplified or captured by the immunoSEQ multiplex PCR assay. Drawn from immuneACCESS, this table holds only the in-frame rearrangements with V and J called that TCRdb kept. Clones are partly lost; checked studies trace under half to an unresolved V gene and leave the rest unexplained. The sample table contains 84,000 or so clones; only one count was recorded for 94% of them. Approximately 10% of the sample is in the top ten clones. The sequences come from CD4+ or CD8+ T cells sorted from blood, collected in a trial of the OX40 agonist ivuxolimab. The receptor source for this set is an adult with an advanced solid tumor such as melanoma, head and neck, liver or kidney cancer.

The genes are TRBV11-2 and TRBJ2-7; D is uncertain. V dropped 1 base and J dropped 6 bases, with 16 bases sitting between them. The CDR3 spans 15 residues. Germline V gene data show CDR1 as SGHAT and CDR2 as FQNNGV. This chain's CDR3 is CASSLGSPYTGEQYF. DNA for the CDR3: TGTGCCAGCAGCTTAGGATCCCCCTATACGGGCGAGCAGTACTTC.

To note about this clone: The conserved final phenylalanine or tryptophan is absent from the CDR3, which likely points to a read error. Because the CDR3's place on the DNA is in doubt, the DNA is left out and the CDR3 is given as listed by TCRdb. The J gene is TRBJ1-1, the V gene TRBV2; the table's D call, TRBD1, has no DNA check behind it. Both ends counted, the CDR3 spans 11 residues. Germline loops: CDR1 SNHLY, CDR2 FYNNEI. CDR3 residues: CASRSGQDEKD.

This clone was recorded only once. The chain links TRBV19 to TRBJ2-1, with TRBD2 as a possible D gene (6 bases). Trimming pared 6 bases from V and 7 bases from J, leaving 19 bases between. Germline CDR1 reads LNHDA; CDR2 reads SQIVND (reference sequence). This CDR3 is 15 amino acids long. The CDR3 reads CASRHGGAMVNEQFF. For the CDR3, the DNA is TGTGCCAGTAGACACGGGGGAGCGATGGTTAATGAGCAGTTCTTC.

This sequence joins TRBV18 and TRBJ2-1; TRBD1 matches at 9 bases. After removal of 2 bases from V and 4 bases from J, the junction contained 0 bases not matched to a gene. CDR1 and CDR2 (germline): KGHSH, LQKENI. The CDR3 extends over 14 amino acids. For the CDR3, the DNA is TGTGCCAGCTCACCAGGGACAGGGTACAATGAGCAGTTCTTC. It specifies CASSPGTGYNEQFF.

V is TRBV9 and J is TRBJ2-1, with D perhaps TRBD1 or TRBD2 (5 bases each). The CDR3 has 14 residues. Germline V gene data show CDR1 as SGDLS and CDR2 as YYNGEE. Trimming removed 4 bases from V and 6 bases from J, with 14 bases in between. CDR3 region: CASSTTMGTNEQFF. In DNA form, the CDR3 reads TGTGCCAGCAGCACGACGATGGGGACCAATGAGCAGTTCTTC. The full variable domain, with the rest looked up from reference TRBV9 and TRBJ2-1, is DSGVTQTPKHLITATGQRVTLRCSPRSGDLSVYWYQQSLDQGLQFLIQYYNGEERAKGNILERFSAQQFPDLHSELNLSSLELGDSALYFCASSTTMGTNEQFFGPGTRLTVL.

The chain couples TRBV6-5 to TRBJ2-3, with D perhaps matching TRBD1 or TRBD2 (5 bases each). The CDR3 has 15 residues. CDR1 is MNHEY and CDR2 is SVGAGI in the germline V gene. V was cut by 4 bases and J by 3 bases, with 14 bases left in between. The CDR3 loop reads CASSSRLWGTDTQYF. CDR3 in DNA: TGTGCCAGCAGTTCCCGTTTGTGGGGGACAGATACGCAGTATTTT.

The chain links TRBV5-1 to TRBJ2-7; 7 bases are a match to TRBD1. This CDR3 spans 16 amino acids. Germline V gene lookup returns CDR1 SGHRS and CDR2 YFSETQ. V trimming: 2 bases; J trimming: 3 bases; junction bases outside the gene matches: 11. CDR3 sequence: CASSLPLTGTVYEQYF. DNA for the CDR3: TGCGCCAGCAGCTTACCTTTAACCGGGACAGTCTACGAGCAGTACTTC.

The DNA for the CDR3 is TGTGCCAGCAGCTTAGGAGCGGGATTTGAGCAGTTCTTC. Protein sequence: CASSLGAGFEQFF. The chain combines TRBV11-3 with TRBJ2-1, with TRBD2 matching over 7 bases. Per germline, CDR1 SGHNT and CDR2 YENEEA. CDR3 length equals 13 residues. The V segment lost 1 base and the J segment 9 bases; nucleotides outside the gene matches: 3.

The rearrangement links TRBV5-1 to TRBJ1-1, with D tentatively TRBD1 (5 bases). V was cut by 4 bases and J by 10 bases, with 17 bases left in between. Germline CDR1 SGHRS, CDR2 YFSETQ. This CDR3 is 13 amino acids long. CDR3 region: CASSGDARRAAFF. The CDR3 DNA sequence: TGCGCCAGCAGCGGGGACGCTCGCCGCGCAGCTTTCTTT. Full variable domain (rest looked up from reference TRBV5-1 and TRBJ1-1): KAGVTQTPRYLIKTRGQQVTLSCSPISGHRSVSWYQQTPGQGLQFLFEYFSETQRNKGNFPGRFSGRQFSNSRSEMNVSTLELGDSALYLCASSGDARRAAFFGQGTRLTVV.

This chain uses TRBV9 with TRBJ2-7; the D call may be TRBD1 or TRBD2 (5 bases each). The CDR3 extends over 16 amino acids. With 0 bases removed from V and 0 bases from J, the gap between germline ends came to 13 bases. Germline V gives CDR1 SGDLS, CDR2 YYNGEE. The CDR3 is CASSVGPGTSSYEQYF. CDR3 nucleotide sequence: TGTGCCAGCAGCGTAGGTCCAGGGACGAGCTCCTACGAGCAGTACTTC.

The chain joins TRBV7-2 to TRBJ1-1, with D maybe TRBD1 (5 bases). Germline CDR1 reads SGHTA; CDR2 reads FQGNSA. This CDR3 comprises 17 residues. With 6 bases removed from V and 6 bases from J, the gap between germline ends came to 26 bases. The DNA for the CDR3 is TGTGCCAGCAGAGAACCGGGCGGGGCGCGTCTAATAGCTGAAGCTTTCTTT. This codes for CASREPGGARLIAEAFF. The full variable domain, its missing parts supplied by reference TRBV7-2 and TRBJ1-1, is GAGVSQSPSNKVTEKGKDVELRCDPISGHTALYWYRQSLGQGLEFLIYFQGNSAPDKSGLPSDRFSAERTGGSVSTLTIQRTQQEDSAVYLCASREPGGARLIAEAFFGQGTRLTVV.

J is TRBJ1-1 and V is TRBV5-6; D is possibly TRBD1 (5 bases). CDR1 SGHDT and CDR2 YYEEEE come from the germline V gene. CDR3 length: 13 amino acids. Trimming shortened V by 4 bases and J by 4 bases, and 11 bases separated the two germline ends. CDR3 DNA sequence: TGTGCCAGCAGCATAGGGGCGGGCACTGAAGCTTTCTTT. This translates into CASSIGAGTEAFF.

The CDR3 region has the DNA TGTGCCAGCAGCCGGACAGGGGGAGTAACAGATACGCAGTATTTT. Translated: CASSRTGGVTDTQYF. This chain joins TRBV7-3 and TRBJ2-3; 10 nucleotides agree with TRBD1. V lost 5 bases and J lost 3; bases outside the gene matches: 5. Looked up from germline, CDR1 is SGHTA and CDR2 is FQGTGA. This CDR3 comprises 15 residues.

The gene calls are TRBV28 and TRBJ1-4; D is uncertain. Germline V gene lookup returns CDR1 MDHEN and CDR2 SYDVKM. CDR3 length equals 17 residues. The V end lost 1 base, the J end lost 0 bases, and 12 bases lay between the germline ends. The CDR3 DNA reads TGTGCCAGCAGTTTATTGGCGCCCGCGGCAACTAATGAAAAACTGTTTTTT. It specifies CASSLLAPAATNEKLFF.

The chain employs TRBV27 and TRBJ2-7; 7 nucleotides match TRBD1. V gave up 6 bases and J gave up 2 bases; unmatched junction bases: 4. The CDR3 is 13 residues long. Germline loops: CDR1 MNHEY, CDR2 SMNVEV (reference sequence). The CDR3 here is CASRPTGTYEQYF. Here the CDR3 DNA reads TGTGCCAGCAGACCGACAGGGACCTACGAGCAGTACTTC.

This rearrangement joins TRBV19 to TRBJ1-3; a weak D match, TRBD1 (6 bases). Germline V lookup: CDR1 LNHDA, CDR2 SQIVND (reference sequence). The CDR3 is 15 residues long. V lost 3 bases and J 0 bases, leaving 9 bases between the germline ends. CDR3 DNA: TGTGCCAGTAGTATGGGACAATTCTCTGGAAACACCATATATTTT. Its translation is CASSMGQFSGNTIYF. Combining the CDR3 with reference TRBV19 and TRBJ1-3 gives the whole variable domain DGGITQSPKYLFRKEGQNVTLSCEQNLNHDAMYWYRQDPGQGLRLIYYSQIVNDFQKGDIAEGYSVSREKKESFPLTVTSAQKNPTAFYLCASSMGQFSGNTIYFGEGSWLTVV.

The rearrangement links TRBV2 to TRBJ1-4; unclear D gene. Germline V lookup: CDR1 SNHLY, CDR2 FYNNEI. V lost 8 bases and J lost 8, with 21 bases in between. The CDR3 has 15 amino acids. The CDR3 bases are TGTGCCAGCTTTCCTGAGGGAGGACCGCTGGAAAAACTGTTTTTT. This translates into CASFPEGGPLEKLFF.